The clone carrying this T cell receptor (beta chain) was seen just once. Its antigen is unknown. Primers for the PCR totalled 60 Vbeta and 13 Jbeta. The table came from immunoSEQ multiplex PCR; TCRdb's copy has only in-frame clones and leaves some out. Of 100,000 to 150,000 clones in the sample, more than 75% were seen once. Healthy donors of bone marrow made up the group. There were likely unrecorded immune exposures, though donors were nominally healthy when sampled. This specimen comes from a study of cytomegalovirus exposure and HLA in healthy donors. Points from the study as a whole: Researchers catalogued approximately 160 TCR beta chains as cytomegalovirus-associated.

The trim removed 5 bases at V and 4 bases at J, leaving 4 bases unmatched. The germline V gene has CDR1 ENHRY and CDR2 SYGVKD. This CDR3 is 13 amino acids long. The rearrangement joins TRBV10-3 to TRBJ2-7, with 8 positions matching TRBD1. The TCR originated in a young man in good health and CMV-seronegative. Sequences were obtained from PBMCs. Here the CDR3 reads CAISPGGDYEQYF. In DNA, the CDR3 is TGTGCCATCAGTCCAGGGGGCGATTACGAGCAGTACTTC.